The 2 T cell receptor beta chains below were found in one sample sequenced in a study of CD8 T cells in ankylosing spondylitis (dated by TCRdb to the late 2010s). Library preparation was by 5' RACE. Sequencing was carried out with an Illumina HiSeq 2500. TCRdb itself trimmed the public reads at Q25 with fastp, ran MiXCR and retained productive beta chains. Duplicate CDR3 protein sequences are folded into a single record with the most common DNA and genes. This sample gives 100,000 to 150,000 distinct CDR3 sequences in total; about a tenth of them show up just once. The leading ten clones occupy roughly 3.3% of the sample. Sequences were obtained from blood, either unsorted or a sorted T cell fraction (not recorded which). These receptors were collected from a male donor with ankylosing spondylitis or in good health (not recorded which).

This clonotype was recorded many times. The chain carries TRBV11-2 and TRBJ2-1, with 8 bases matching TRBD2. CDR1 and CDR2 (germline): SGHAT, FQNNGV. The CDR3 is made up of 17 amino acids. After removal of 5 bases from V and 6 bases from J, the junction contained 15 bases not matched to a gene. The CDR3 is CASSLFSGIVVVNEQFF. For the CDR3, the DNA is TGTGCCAGCAGCCTTTTTAGCGGGATTGTGGTAGTCAATGAGCAGTTCTTC.

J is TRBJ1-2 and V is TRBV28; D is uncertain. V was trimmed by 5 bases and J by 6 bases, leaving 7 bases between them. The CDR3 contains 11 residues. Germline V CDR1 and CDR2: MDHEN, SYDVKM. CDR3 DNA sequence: TGTGCCAGCAGTCTTTCGCATGGCTACACCTTC. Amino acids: CASSLSHGYTF.